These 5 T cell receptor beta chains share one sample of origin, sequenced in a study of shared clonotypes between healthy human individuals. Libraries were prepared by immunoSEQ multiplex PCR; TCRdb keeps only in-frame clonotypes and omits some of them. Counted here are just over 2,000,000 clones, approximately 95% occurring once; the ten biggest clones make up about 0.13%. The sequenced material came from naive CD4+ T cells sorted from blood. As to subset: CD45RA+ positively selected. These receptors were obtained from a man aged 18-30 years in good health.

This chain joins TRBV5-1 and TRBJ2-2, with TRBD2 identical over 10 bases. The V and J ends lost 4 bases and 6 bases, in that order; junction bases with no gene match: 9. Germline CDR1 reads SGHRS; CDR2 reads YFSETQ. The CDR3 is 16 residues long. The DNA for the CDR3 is TGCGCCAGCAGCCCCCTCGGGGGGACTAGCGCCGGGGAGCTGTTTTTT. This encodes CASSPLGGTSAGELFF.

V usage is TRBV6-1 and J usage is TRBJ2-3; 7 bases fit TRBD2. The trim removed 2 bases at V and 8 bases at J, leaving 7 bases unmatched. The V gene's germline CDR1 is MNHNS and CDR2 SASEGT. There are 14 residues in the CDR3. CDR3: CASSERPGRGTQYF. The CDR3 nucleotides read TGTGCCAGCAGTGAACGTCCAGGGAGGGGTACGCAGTATTTT.

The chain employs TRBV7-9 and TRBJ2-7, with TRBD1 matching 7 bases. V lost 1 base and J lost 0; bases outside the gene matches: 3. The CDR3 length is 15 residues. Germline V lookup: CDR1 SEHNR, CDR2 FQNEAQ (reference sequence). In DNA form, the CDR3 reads TGTGCCAGCAGCTTAGTTGGGGACAGCTCCTACGAGCAGTACTTC. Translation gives CASSLVGDSSYEQYF.

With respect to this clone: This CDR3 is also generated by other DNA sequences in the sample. CDR3 loop: CASSLDRGYQPQHF. The CDR3 DNA is TGTGCCAGCAGCTTGGACAGGGGCTATCAGCCCCAGCATTTT. The rearrangement joins TRBV5-8 to TRBJ1-5, with 7 bases that match TRBD1. CDR3 length: 14 residues. Germline trimming cut 0 bases from V and 5 bases from J; bases unmatched to any gene: 2. Germline V CDR1 and CDR2: SGHTS, YDEGEE.

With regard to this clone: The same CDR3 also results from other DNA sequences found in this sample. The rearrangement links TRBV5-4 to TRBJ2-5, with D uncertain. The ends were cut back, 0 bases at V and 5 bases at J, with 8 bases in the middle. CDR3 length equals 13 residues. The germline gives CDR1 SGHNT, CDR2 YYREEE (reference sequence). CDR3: CASSLGGGETQYF. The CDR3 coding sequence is TGTGCCAGCAGCTTGGGGGGTGGGGAGACCCAGTACTTC. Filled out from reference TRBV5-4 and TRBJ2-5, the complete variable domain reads ETGVTQSPTHLIKTRGQQVTLRCSSQSGHNTVSWYQQALGQGPQFIFQYYREEENGRGNFPPRFSGLQFPNYSSELNVNALELDDSALYLCASSLGGGETQYFGPGTRLLVL.